The clone carrying this T cell receptor beta chain was recorded many times. Its antigen remains unknown. From germline, CDR1 is SQVTM and CDR2 ANQGSEA. This CDR3 has 13 amino acids. Trimming took 4 bases from V and 6 from J, leaving 13 bases between them. This entry is derived from a study of beta chain features in type 1 diabetes. Study results and limitations: Researchers reported that naive, central memory and Treg TCRB repertoires appeared more similar in patients than in healthy donors. The cDNA sequencing approach could over-represent high-TCR-expressing cells.

All of the isolated RNA was reverse transcribed, so expressed TCRB transcripts were sequenced. The protocol was immunoSEQ multiplex PCR, while the TCRdb copy is restricted to in-frame clones and leaves out a portion. The repertoire has roughly 140,000 clones, less than 8.5% of them found once; the top ten carry about 1.5%. Each population that was sorted was more than 95% pure. V gene TRBV29-1 combines with J gene TRBJ1-5; tentatively, D is TRBD1 (6 bases). This clonotype was obtained from a woman aged 25 to 39 in good health. Sequenced input: central memory CD4+ T cells from blood. CDR3 nucleotide sequence: TGCAGCGTTGGCGCAGGGGCGGGTCAGCCCCAGCATTTT. It specifies CSVGAGAGQPQHF.